This T cell receptor beta chain stems from a study of blood T cell repertoires in COVID-19. The wider study: Material from acute and convalescent COVID-19 was sourced from the United States, Italy and Spain. From T cells, B-cell-depleted T cells, or PBMCs came the material, which was cDNA or gDNA.

Germline V gene lookup returns CDR1 MNHEY and CDR2 SVGAGI. The CDR3 contains 14 residues. The V gene end was trimmed by 7 bases and the J gene end by 4 bases; junction bases not matched to a gene: 6. Study processing details: It was from reference gene primer amplification that nucleated cell counts were estimated. Using immunoSEQ multiplex PCR, the repertoire was profiled, and TCRdb retains in-frame clones only, with some absent. That table furnishes V, J and clone size, whereas the DNA furnished D and trimming. The sample carries some 140,000 clones, roughly 72% recorded once. The receptor's source is a human donor in a cohort sampled during active COVID-19. The material sequenced was peripheral blood. V is TRBV6-5 and J is TRBJ2-1; the match to TRBD2 covers 8 bases. The CDR3 DNA reads TGTGCCAGCACCTGGGAGCGGGGGTACAATGAGCAGTTCTTC. Its protein product is CASTWERGYNEQFF.